Detailed here is one TCR beta chain. This sample stems from a study of T cell responses to AZD1222 COVID-19 vaccine. TCRdb's copy holds only in-frame clones and misses some; the assay was immunoSEQ multiplex PCR. The sample yields 70,000 to 100,000 clones, approximately 90% seen once. This material consisted of peripheral blood, taken 28 days after the second AZD1222 dose. The sequence derives from an adult who received the AZD1222 COVID-19 vaccine.

Here the CDR3 DNA reads TGTGCCAGCAGCCAAGTAGAAGACTATGGCTACACCTTC. The encoded protein is CASSQVEDYGYTF. This chain links TRBV4-2 with TRBJ1-2; D is undetermined. This CDR3 is 13 amino acids long. Trimming took 1 base from V and 3 from J, leaving 6 bases between them. The germline V gene has CDR1 LGHNA and CDR2 YNFKEQ.